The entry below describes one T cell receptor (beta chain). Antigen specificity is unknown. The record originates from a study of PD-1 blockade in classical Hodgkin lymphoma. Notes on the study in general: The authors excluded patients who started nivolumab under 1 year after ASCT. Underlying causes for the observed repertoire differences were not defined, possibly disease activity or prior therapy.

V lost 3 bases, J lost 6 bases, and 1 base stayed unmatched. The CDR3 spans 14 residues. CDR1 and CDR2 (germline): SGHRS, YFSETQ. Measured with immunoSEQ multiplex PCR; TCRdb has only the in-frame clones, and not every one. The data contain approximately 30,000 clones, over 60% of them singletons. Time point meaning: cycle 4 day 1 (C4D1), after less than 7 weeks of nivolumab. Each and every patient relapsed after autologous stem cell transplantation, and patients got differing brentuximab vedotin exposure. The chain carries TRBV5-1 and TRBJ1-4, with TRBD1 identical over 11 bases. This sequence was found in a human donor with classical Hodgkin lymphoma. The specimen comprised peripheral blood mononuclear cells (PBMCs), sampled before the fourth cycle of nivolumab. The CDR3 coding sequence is TGCGCCAGCAGCTGGACAGGGGGCGATGAAAAACTGTTTTTT. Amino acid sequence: CASSWTGGDEKLFF.